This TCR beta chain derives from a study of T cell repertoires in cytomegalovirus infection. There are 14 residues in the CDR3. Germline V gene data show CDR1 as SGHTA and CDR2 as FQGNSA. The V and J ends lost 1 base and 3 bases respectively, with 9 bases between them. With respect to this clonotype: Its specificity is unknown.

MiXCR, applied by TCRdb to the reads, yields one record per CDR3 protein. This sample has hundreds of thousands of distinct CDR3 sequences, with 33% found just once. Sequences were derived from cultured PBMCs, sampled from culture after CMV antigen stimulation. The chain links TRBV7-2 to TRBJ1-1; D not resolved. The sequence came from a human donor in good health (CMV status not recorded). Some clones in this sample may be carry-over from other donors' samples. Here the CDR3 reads CASSLGRSDTEAFF. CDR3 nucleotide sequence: TGTGCCAGCAGCTTAGGCCGTTCGGACACTGAAGCTTTCTTT.